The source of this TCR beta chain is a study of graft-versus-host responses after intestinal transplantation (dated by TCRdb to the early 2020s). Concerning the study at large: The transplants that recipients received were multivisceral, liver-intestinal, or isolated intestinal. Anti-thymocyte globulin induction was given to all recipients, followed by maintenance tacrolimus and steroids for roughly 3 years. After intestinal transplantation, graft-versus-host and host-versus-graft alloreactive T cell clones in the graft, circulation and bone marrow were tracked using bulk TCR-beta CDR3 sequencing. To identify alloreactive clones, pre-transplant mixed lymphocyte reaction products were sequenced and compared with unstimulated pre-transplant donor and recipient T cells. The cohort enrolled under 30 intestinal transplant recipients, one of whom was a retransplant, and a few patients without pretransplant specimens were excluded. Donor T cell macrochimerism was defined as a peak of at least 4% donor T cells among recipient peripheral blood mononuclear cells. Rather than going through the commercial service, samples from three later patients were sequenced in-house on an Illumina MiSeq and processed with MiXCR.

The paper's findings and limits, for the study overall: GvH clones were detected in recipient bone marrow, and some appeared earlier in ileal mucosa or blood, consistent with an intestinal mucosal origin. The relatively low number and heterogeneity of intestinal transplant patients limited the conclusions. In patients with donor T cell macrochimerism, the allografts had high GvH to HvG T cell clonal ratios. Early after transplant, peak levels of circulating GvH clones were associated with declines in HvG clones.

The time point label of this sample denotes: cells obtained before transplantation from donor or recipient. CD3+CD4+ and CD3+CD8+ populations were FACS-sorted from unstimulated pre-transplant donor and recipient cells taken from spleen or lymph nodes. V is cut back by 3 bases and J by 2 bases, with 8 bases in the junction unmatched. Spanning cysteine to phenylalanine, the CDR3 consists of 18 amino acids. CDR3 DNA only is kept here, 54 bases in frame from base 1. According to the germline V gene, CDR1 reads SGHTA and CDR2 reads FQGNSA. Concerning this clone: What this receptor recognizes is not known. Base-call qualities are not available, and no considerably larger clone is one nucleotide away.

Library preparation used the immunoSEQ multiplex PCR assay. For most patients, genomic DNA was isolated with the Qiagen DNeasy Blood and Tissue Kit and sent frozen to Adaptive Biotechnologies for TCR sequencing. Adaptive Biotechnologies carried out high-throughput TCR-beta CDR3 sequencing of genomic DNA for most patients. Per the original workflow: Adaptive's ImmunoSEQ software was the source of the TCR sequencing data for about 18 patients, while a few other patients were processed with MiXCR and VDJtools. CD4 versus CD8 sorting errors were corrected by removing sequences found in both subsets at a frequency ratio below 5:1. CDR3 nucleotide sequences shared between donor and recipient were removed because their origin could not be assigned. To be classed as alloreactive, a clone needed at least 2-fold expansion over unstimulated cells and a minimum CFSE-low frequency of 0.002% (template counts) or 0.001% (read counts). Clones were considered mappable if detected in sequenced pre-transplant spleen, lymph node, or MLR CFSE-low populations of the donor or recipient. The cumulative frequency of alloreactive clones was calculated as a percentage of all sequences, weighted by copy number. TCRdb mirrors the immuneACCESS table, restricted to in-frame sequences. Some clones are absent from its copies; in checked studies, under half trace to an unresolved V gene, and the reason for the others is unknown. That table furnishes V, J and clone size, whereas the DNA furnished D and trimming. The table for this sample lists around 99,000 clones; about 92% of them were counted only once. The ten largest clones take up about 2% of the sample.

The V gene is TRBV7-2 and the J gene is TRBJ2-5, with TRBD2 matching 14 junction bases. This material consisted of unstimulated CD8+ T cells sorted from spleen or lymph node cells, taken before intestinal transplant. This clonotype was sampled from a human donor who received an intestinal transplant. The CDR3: CASSFRLAGGPKQETQYF. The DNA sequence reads TGTGCCAGCAGCTTCCGACTAGCGGGGGGGCCTAAACAAGAGACCCAGTACTTC.